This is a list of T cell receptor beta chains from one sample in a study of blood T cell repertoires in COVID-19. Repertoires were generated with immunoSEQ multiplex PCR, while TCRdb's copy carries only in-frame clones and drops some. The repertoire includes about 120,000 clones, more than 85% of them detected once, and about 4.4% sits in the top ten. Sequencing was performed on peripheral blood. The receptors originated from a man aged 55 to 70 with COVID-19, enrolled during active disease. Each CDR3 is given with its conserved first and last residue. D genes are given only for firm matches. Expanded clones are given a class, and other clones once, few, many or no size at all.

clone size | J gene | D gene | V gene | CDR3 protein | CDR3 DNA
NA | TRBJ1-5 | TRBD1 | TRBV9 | CASSGTGNSNQPQHF | TGTGCCAGCAGCGGGACAGGGAATAGCAATCAGCCCCAGCATTTT
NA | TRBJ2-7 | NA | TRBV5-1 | CASSLDAGSSYEQYF | TGCGCCAGCAGCTTGGATGCGGGGAGCTCCTACGAGCAGTACTTC
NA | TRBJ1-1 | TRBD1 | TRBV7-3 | CASSLGTGLGTEAFF | TGTGCCAGCAGCTTAGGGACAGGGCTGGGCACTGAAGCTTTCTTT
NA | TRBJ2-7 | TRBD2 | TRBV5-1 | CASSPSWRGGEQYF | TGCGCCAGCAGCCCCTCTTGGAGGGGAGGGGAGCAGTACTTC
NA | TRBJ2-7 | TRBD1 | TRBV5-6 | CASSPGTVTYEQYF | TGTGCCAGCAGCCCCGGGACAGTGACCTACGAGCAGTACTTC
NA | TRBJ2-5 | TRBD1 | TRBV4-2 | CASSHSIGQGAFETQYF | TGTGCCAGCAGCCACTCGATCGGACAGGGAGCTTTTGAGACCCAGTACTTC
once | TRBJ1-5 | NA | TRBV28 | CASTLPQGINQPQHF | TGTGCCAGCACCCTCCCCCAGGGAATCAATCAGCCCCAGCATTTT
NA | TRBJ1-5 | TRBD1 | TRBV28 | CASSPPRDRVPNQPQHF | TGTGCCAGCAGCCCCCCTCGTGACAGGGTCCCTAATCAGCCCCAGCATTTT
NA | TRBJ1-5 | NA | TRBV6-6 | CASSYSSENQPQHF | TGTGCCAGCAGTTACTCGTCTGAGAATCAGCCCCAGCATTTT
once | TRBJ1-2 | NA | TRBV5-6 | CASSAQGYGGYTF | TGTGCCAGCAGCGCACAGGGTTACGGCGGCTACACCTTC
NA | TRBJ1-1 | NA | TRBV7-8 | CASSLRRGSGAFF | TGTGCCAGCAGCCTTCGTAGGGGTTCGGGAGCTTTCTTT
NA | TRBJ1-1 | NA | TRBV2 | CASKTDTEAFF | TGTGCCAGCAAAACAGACACTGAAGCTTTCTTT
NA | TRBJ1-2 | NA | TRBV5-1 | CASSLGRGTNYGYTF | TGCGCCAGCAGCTTGGGAAGGGGAACTAACTATGGCTACACCTTC
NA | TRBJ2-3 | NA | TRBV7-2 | CASAQGDSRSTDTQYF | TGTGCCAGCGCCCAGGGTGACAGTCGAAGCACAGATACGCAGTATTTT
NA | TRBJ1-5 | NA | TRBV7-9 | CASSTQGNQPQHF | TGTGCCAGCAGTACACAGGGAAATCAGCCCCAGCATTTT
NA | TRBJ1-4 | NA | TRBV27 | CASSLYEDEKLFF | TGTGCCAGCAGTTTATACGAGGATGAAAAACTGTTTTTT
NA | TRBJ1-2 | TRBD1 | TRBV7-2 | CASSLPGQALSYTF | TGTGCCAGCAGCTTGCCGGGACAGGCACTCAGCTACACCTTC
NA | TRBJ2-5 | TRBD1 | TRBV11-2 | CASSRRTGVETQYF | TGTGCCAGCAGCCGACGGACAGGGGTCGAGACCCAGTACTTC
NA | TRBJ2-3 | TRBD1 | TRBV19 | CASSLSAGGPPTDTQYF | TGTGCCAGTAGTCTCTCAGCAGGGGGTCCCCCCACAGATACGCAGTATTTT
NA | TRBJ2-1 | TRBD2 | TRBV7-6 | CASSLAGGYYNEQFF | TGTGCCAGCAGCTTAGCGGGGGGGTACTACAATGAGCAGTTCTTC
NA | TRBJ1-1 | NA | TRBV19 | CASSTGNTEAFF | TGTGCCAGTAGTACAGGGAACACTGAAGCTTTCTTT
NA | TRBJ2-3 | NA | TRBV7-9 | CASSLPSGSQYF | TGTGCCAGCAGCTTGCCGTCGGGATCGCAGTATTTT
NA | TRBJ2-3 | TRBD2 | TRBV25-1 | CASSEWGLGTDTQYF | TGTGCCAGCAGTGAATGGGGACTAGGCACAGATACGCAGTATTTT
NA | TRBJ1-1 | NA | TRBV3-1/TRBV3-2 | CASSRRGQNTEAFF | TGTGCCAGCAGCCGTAGGGGACAGAACACTGAAGCTTTCTTT
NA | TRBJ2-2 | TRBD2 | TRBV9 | CASSQAGLAVTGELFF | TGTGCCAGCAGCCAGGCGGGACTAGCTGTCACCGGGGAGCTGTTTTTT
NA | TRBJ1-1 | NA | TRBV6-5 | CASSLGLPRAFF | TGTGCCAGCAGTTTAGGCCTCCCTAGAGCTTTCTTT
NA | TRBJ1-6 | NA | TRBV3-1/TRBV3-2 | CASSQDATGSSPLHF | TGTGCCAGCAGCCAAGACGCGACGGGGAGTTCACCCCTCCACTTT
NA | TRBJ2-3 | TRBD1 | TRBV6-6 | CASSTARGGRDTQYF | TGTGCCAGCAGTACGGCTCGAGGGGGCCGAGATACGCAGTATTTT
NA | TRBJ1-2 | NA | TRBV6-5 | CASNSLTARGGYTF | TGTGCCAGCAATTCCCTCACAGCCAGGGGTGGCTACACCTTC
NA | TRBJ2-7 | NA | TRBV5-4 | CASRDEASSYEQYF | TGTGCCAGCAGAGATGAGGCGTCCTCCTACGAGCAGTACTTC
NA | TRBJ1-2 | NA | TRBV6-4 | CASSTQRPF | TGTGCCAGCAGTACTCAGAGGCCCTTC
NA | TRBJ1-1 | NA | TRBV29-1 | CSVDPRGTEAFF | TGCAGCGTTGACCCACGGGGAACTGAAGCTTTCTTT
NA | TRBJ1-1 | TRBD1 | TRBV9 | CASSVAPQGMRNTEAFF | TGTGCCAGCAGCGTAGCTCCACAGGGGATGAGGAACACTGAAGCTTTCTTT
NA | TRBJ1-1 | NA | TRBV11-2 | CASSFGANTEAFF | TGTGCCAGCAGCTTTGGGGCGAACACTGAAGCTTTCTTT
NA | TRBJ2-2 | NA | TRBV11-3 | CASSLGTGKTGELFF | TGTGCCAGCAGCTTAGGAACAGGGAAAACCGGGGAGCTGTTTTTT
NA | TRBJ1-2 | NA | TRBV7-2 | CASSQPTGAGGYTF | TGTGCCAGCAGCCAACCGACCGGAGCGGGAGGCTACACCTTC
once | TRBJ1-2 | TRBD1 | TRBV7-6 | CASSLQQGARNGYTF | TGTGCCAGCAGCTTACAACAGGGGGCGAGGAATGGCTACACCTTC
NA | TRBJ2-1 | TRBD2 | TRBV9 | CASSVGPGGHHEQFF | TGTGCCAGCAGCGTAGGTCCGGGGGGGCACCATGAGCAGTTCTTC
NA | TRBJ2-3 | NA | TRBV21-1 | CASSKARDRGRTGGEGTDTQYF | TGTGCCAGCAGCAAAGCGAGGGACAGGGGGCGAACCGGGGGCGAAGGCACAGATACGCAGTATTTT
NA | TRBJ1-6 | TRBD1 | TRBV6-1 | CASSEPGQYNSPLHF | TGTGCCAGCAGTGAACCGGGACAGTATAATTCACCCCTCCACTTT
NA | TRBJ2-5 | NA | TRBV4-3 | CASSQEGGQQQETQYF | TGCGCCAGCAGCCAAGAAGGGGGTCAGCAGCAAGAGACCCAGTACTTC
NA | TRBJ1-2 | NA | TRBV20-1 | CSASNSYGYTF | TGCAGTGCTAGTAATAGTTATGGCTACACCTTC
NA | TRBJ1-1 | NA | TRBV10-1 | CASSEGGNTEAFF | TGCGCCAGCAGTGAGGGCGGAAACACTGAAGCTTTCTTT
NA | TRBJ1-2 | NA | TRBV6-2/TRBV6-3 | CASSYSPSGYTF | TGTGCCAGCAGTTACTCCCCTTCGGGCTACACCTTC
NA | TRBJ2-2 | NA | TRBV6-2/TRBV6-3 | CASSYSGALNTGELFF | TGTGCCAGCAGTTACTCGGGGGCTCTGAACACCGGGGAGCTGTTTTTT
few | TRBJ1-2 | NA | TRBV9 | CASSLGLEGIGYTF | TGTGCCAGCAGCCTAGGGTTGGAGGGGATCGGCTACACCTTC
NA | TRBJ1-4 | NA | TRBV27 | CASSLRAGFRANEKLFF | TGTGCCAGCAGTTTACGGGCGGGGTTTAGGGCTAATGAAAAACTGTTTTTT
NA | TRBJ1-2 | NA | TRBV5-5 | CASSLILQGLDSYTF | TGTGCCAGCAGCTTGATATTGCAGGGCCTCGATAGCTACACCTTC
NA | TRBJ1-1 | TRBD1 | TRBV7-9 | CASSVQGAPGEAFF | TGTGCCAGCAGCGTGCAGGGGGCTCCGGGTGAAGCTTTCTTT
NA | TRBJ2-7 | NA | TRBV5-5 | CASSLSQAGEQYF | TGTGCCAGCAGCTTATCGCAGGCTGGCGAGCAGTACTTC
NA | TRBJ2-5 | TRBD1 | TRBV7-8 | CASSLGLYRGPEETQYF | TGTGCCAGCAGCTTAGGCCTTTACAGGGGGCCAGAAGAGACCCAGTACTTC
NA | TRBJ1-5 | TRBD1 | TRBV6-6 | CASSQGGFQPQHF | TGTGCCAGCAGCCAGGGGGGTTTTCAGCCCCAGCATTTT
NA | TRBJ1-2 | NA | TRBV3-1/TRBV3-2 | CASSQDRQAPYGYTF | TGTGCCAGCAGCCAAGATCGGCAGGCACCCTATGGCTACACCTTC